Listed here are 8 T cell receptor beta chains from one sample, sequenced in a study of breast tumors, draining lymph nodes, adjacent tissues. TCRdb re-called the multiplex PCR reads through MiXCR, storing one row per CDR3 protein. The profile shows over 15,000 distinct CDR3 sequences, 40% to 60% of them singletons. Sequenced: tumor-adjacent breast tissue. The source of these receptors is a female donor with breast cancer. Some clones in this sample may be carry-over from other donors' samples.

V is TRBV2 and J is TRBJ1-5; D call uncertain. The CDR3 has 14 residues. The germline V gene encodes CDR1 SNHLY and CDR2 FYNNEI. The ends were cut back, 4 bases at V and 3 bases at J, with 10 bases in the middle. The CDR3 sequence is CASSGELVNQPQHF. CDR3 DNA: TGTGCCAGCAGTGGAGAGTTGGTCAATCAGCCCCAGCATTTT. Based on the CDR3 plus reference TRBV2 and TRBJ1-5, the full variable domain is EPEVTQTPSHQVTQMGQEVILRCVPISNHLYFYWYRQILGQKVEFLVSFYNNEISEKSEIFDDQFSVERPDGSNFTLKIRSTKLEDSAMYFCASSGELVNQPQHFGDGTRLSIL.

This clonotype was observed many times. This sequence may be a read error, since a much larger clone differs from it by one base. The rearrangement uses TRBV20-1 and TRBJ2-7, with 8 bases that match TRBD2. The CDR3 spans 14 residues. Germline V gene data show CDR1 as DFQATT and CDR2 as SNEGSKA (reference sequence). The CDR3 here is CSLLRGGSSSEQYF. As DNA, the CDR3 is TGCAGCCTCCTTCGGGGGGGAAGCTCCTCCGAGCAGTACTTC.

Comments on this clonotype: Because the CDR3's place on the DNA is in doubt, the DNA is left out and the CDR3 is given as listed by TCRdb. CDR3 residues: CASSIYLCSVNQGGTGELFF. The rearrangement links TRBV5-1 to TRBJ2-2; the D call TRBD1 from the table was never checked on the DNA. A total of 20 residues make up the CDR3, ends included. Germline V gene lookup returns CDR1 SGHRS and CDR2 YFSETQ.

V and J are TRBV10-1 and TRBJ2-3, with 14 bases that match TRBD2. This CDR3 spans 16 amino acids. Germline CDR1 and CDR2: WNHNN and SYGVQD (reference sequence). J lost 4 bases, V lost 6 bases, and 6 bases had no gene match. DNA of the CDR3: TGCGCCAGCAGCGAAGGGACTAGCGGGAGCGCAGATACGCAGTATTTT. It translates to CASSEGTSGSADTQYF.

This chain uses TRBV11-2 with TRBJ1-4, with 7 bases that match TRBD1. From germline, CDR1 is SGHAT and CDR2 FQNNGV. This CDR3 comprises 12 residues. V lost 7 bases to trimming and J lost 7 bases; unmatched junction nucleotides: 3. CDR3 sequence: CASKGQTEKLFF. CDR3 sequence (DNA): TGTGCCAGCAAGGGACAGACTGAAAAACTGTTTTTT.

As regards this clonotype: A read error is likely, as this CDR3 ends without the conserved phenylalanine or tryptophan. It is unclear where the CDR3 begins or ends on the DNA, so no DNA is shown, and the CDR3 is as TCRdb lists it. The V and J genes are TRBV20-1 and TRBJ2-1; the table's TRBD2 call for D was not verified on the DNA. The germline CDR1 and CDR2 sequences are DFQATT and SNEGSKA (reference sequence). The CDR3 length equals 11 residues, ends included. CDR3 residues: CSAIGREDLFS.

This clonotype was detected ten times or more. The V call is TRBV19, the J call TRBJ2-7, with 11 bases that match TRBD1. The CDR3 is 14 residues long. J lost 5 bases, V lost 4 bases, and 4 bases had no gene match. CDR1 and CDR2 (germline): LNHDA, SQIVND (reference sequence). The CDR3: CASSNGQGAHEQYF. CDR3 coding DNA: TGTGCCAGTAGTAACGGACAGGGGGCTCACGAGCAGTACTTC. Full variable domain (rest looked up from reference TRBV19 and TRBJ2-7): DGGITQSPKYLFRKEGQNVTLSCEQNLNHDAMYWYRQDPGQGLRLIYYSQIVNDFQKGDIAEGYSVSREKKESFPLTVTSAQKNPTAFYLCASSNGQGAHEQYFGPGTRLTVT.

This clonotype was seen just once. This chain joins TRBV7-3 and TRBJ2-7; D is ambiguous. Germline V gene lookup returns CDR1 SGHTA and CDR2 FQGTGA. V was cut by 1 base and J by 3 bases, with 13 bases left in between. CDR3 length: 15 residues. The DNA for the CDR3 is TGTGCCAGCAGCTTAAGCCAATTATCCGGCTACGAGCAGTACTTC. Its protein is CASSLSQLSGYEQYF. The full variable domain, in which reference TRBV7-3 and TRBJ2-7 provide the parts outside the CDR3, is GAGVSQTPSNKVTEKGKYVELRCDPISGHTALYWYRQSLGQGPEFLIYFQGTGAADDSGLPNDRFFAVRPEGSVSTLKIQRTERGDSAVYLCASSLSQLSGYEQYFGPGTRLTVT.